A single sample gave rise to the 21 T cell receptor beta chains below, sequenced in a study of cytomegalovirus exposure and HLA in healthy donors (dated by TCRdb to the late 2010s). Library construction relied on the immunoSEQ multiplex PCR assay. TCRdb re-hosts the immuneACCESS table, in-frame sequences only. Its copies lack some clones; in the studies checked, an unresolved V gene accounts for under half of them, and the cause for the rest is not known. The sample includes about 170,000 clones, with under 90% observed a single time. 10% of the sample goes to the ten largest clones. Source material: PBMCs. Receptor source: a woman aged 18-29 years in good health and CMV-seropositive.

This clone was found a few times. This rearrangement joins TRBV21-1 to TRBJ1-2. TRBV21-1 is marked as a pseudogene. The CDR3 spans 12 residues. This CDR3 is CASSKEGLGYTF. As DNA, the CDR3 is TGTGCCAGCAGCAAAGAGGGACTCGGCTACACCTTC.

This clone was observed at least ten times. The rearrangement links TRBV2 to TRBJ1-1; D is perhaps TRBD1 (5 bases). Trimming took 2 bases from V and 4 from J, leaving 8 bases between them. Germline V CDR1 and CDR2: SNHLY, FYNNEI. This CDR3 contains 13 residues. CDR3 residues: CASSESGGTEAFF. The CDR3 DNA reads TGTGCCAGCAGTGAATCGGGGGGCACTGAAGCTTTCTTT.

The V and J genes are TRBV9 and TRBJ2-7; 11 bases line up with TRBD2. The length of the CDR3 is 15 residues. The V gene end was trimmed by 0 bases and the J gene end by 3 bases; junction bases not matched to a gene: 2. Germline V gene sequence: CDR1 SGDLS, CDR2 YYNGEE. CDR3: CASSVVAGGFYEQYF. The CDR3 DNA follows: TGTGCCAGCAGCGTAGTAGCGGGGGGGTTCTACGAGCAGTACTTC.

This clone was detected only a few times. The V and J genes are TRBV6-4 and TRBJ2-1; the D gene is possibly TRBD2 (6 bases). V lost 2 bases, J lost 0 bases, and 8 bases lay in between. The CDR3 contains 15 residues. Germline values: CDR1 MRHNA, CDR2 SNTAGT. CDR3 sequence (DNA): TGTGCCAGCAGTGACATGGGGGGCTCCTACAATGAGCAGTTCTTC. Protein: CASSDMGGSYNEQFF.

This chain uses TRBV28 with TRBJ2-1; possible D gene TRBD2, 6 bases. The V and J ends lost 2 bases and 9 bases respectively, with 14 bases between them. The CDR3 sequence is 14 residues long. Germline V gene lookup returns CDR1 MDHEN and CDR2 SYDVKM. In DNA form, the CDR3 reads TGTGCCAGCAGTTTACCTGGGACTCGTGGTGAGCAGTTCTTC. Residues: CASSLPGTRGEQFF.

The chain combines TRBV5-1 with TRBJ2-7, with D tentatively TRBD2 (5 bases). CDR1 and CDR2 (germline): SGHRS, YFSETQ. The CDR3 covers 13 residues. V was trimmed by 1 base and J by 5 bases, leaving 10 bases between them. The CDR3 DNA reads TGCGCCAGCAGCTTGTCTCCGGGAAACGAGCAGTACTTC. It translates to CASSLSPGNEQYF.

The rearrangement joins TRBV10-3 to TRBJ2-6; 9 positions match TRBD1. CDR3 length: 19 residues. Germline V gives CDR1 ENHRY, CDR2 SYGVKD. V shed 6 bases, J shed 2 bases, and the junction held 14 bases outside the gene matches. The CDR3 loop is CAISPSPGTGLTGANVLTF. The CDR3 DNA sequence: TGTGCCATCAGCCCCAGCCCCGGGACAGGGTTGACTGGGGCCAACGTCCTGACTTTC.

The DNA for the CDR3 is TGTGCCAGCAGTTTTCGCCAGGGGCGTCAGCCCCAGCATTTT. Its protein is CASSFRQGRQPQHF. The chain recombines TRBV28 with TRBJ1-5, with a possible D match to TRBD1 (6 bases). The CDR3 is 14 residues long. Germline-derived CDR1 and CDR2 are MDHEN and SYDVKM. The V gene lost 3 bases and the J gene lost 6 bases, with 12 bases spanning the gap.

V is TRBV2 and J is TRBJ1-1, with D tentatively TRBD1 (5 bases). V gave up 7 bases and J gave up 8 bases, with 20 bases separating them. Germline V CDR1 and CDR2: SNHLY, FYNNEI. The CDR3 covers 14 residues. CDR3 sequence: CASIRSGRAAEAFF. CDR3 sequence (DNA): TGTGCCAGCATCCGATCTGGCAGGGCCGCCGAAGCTTTCTTT. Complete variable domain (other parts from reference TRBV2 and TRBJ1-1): EPEVTQTPSHQVTQMGQEVILRCVPISNHLYFYWYRQILGQKVEFLVSFYNNEISEKSEIFDDQFSVERPDGSNFTLKIRSTKLEDSAMYFCASIRSGRAAEAFFGQGTRLTVV.

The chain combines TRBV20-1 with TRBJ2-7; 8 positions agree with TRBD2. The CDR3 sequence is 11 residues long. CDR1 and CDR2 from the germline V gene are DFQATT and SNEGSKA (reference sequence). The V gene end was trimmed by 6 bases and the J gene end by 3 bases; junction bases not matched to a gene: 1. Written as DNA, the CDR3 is TGCAGTGCAACTAGCGGCTACGAGCAGTACTTC. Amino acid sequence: CSATSGYEQYF.

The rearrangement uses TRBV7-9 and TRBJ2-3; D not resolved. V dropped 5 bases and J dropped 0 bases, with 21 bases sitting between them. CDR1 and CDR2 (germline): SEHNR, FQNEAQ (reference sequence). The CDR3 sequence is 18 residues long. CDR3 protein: CASSPRSNVGGSTDTQYF. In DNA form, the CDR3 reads TGTGCCAGCAGCCCACGGAGTAATGTTGGCGGTAGCACAGATACGCAGTATTTT.

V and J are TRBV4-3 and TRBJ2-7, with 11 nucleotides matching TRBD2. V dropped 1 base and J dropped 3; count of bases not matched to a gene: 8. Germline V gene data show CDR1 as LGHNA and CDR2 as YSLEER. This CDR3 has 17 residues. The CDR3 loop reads CASSQVWSLAGGYEQYF. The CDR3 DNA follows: TGCGCCAGCAGCCAAGTATGGAGCCTAGCGGGAGGCTACGAGCAGTACTTC.

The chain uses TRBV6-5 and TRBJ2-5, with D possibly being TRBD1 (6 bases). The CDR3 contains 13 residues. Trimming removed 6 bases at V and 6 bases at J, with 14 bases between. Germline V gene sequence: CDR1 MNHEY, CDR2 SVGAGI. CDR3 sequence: CASSSGQLQTQYF. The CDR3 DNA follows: TGTGCCAGCAGCAGCGGACAGTTGCAGACCCAGTACTTC.

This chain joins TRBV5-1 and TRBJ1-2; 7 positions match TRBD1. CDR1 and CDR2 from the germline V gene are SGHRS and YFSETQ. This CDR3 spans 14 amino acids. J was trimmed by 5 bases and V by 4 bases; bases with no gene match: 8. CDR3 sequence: CASSPGTESYGYTF. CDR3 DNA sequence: TGCGCCAGCAGCCCGGGGACAGAATCTTATGGCTACACCTTC.

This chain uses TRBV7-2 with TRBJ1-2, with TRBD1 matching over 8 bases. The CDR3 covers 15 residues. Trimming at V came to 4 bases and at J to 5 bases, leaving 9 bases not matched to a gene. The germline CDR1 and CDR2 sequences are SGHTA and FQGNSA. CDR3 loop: CASSSRTGPPYGYTF. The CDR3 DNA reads TGTGCCAGCAGCTCAAGGACAGGGCCGCCGTATGGCTACACCTTC.

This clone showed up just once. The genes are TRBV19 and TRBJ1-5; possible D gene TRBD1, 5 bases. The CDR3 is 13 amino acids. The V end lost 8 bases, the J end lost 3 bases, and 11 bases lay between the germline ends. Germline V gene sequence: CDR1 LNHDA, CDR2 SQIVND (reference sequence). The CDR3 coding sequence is TGTGCCAGTTCAGGACAAAACAATCAGCCCCAGCATTTT. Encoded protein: CASSGQNNQPQHF.

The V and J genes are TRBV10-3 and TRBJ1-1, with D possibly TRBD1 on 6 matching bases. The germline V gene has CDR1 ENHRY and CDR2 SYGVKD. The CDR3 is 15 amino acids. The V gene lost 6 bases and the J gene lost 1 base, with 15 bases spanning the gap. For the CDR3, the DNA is TGTGCCATCAGGGACAGAGCTGACCCGAACACTGAAGCTTTCTTT. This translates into CAIRDRADPNTEAFF.

The CDR3 reads CASTRQADQPQHF. The CDR3 bases are TGTGCCAGCACTCGACAGGCTGATCAGCCCCAGCATTTT. This chain links TRBV6-1 with TRBJ1-5; possibly TRBD1 for D (6 bases). Per the germline V gene, CDR1 is MNHNS and CDR2 is SASEGT. Trimming took off 7 bases at V and 5 bases at J, with 12 bases between the two ends. CDR3 length equals 13 residues.

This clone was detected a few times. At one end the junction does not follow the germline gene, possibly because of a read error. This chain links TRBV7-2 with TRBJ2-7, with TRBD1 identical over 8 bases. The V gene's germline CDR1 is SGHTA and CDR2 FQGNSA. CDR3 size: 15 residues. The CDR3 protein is CASSADRGISHEQYF. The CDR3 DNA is TGTGCCAGCAGCGCAGACAGGGGTATCTCCCACGAGCAGTACTTC.

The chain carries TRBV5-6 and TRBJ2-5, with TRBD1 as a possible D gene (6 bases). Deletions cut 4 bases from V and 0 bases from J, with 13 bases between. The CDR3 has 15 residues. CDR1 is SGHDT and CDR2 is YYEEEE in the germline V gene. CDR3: CASSRPQGYQETQYF. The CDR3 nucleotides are TGTGCCAGCAGCCGGCCTCAGGGGTACCAAGAGACCCAGTACTTC.

CDR3 amino acids: CASSYGEGQLNTEAFF. In nucleotides, the CDR3 is TGTGCCAGCAGCTATGGCGAAGGACAGCTGAACACTGAAGCTTTCTTT. The chain employs TRBV7-9 and TRBJ1-1; tentatively, D is TRBD1 (6 bases). CDR1 is SEHNR, CDR2 FQNEAQ, per germline (reference sequence). CDR3 size: 16 residues. V gave up 4 bases and J gave up 0 bases, with 15 bases separating them.